The rows below give T cell receptor beta chains drawn from one sample of a study of cytomegalovirus exposure and HLA in healthy donors. Measured with immunoSEQ multiplex PCR; TCRdb has only the in-frame clones, and not every one. In the table there are more than 140,000 clones, roughly nine tenths of which are singletons. The sequenced sample consisted of PBMCs. These receptors all come from a woman younger than 35 in good health and CMV-seropositive. The CDR3 runs from the conserved cysteine through the conserved F or W. The size field is filled for only some rows; it gives once, few, many or a size class.

clone size,V gene,CDR3 protein
NA,TRBV2,CASSETRAGRTGELFF
NA,TRBV5-1,CASSFGQGIGEQYF
NA,TRBV7-2,CASSYYRGNGGDEQYF
NA,TRBV27,CASRRTGAKLFF
NA,TRBV7-9,CASSLKTSPYNEQFF
NA,TRBV7-8,CASSLSVQGLNTEAFF
NA,TRBV30,CAWSTGGTQYF
once,TRBV5-1,CASSLGQGAIYGYTF
NA,TRBV27,CASSLGTGGLGQPQHF
NA,TRBV11-3,CASSYGQSNEKLFF
NA,TRBV5-1,CASSLEGLAGAIRDNEQFF
NA,TRBV4-3,CASSPTGGGELFF
NA,TRBV18,CASSSIGGRGNEQFF
NA,TRBV7-2,CASSLTGLSTDTQYF
NA,TRBV10-3,CATGTRNQPQHF
NA,TRBV30,CAWSAGFEAFF
NA,TRBV29-1,CSGAPGTGGRTEAFF
NA,TRBV12-5,CASGLDRATEAFF
NA,TRBV11-3,CASSWASGNTIYF
NA,TRBV6-1,CASSVDRLFHEQYF
once,TRBV7-8,CASSSLAGGVETQYF
NA,TRBV10-3,CATGEDYDANYGYTF
NA,TRBV30,CAWSRGQGAGEQYF
NA,TRBV5-4,CASSFRAGATEAFF
NA,TRBV29-1,CSAQGARETQYF
NA,TRBV7-8,CASNALTVGRYGYTF
NA,TRBV19,CASSILRGYEQYF
NA,TRBV2,CASSSRGQETQYF
NA,TRBV27,CASSFRSTQYF
NA,TRBV4-2,CASNARASGRAAANTGELFF
NA,TRBV30,CAWSITASSGNTIYF
NA,TRBV6-1,CASISRYEQYF
NA,TRBV11-3,CASSRAGRGDTQYF
NA,TRBV6-5,CASTPSTSQETQYF
NA,TRBV9,CASSVAGRGYNEQFF
NA,TRBV13,CASSLGLGGRNAHEQYF
NA,TRBV7-9,CASSLWPQIGSGANVLTF
few,TRBV19,CASSQETGLGEQYF
NA,TRBV7-8,CASSLFLSAGANVLTF
NA,TRBV19,CASSGRWGQETQYF
few,TRBV6-1,CASSEAGEGPYGYTF
NA,TRBV5-1,CASSLEGSPSNQPQHF
NA,TRBV15,CATSRLDYPASTDTQYF
NA,TRBV5-4,CASSPVRGELFF
NA,TRBV5-1,CASSLTRDRGTGYTF
NA,TRBV4-2,CASSQEPGGNQPQHF
NA,TRBV5-1,CASSSGQGPRYGYTF
NA,TRBV19,CASSMGTRGYGYTF
NA,TRBV10-3,CAIRPESGSNTGELFF
NA,TRBV4-1,CASSLTRGAPTREQYF
NA,TRBV10-2,CASSEPSGLYTDTQYF
NA,TRBV5-1,CASSQELATDTQYF
NA,TRBV18,CASSPRDSADTQYF
NA,TRBV5-5,CASSRSGTAYEQYF